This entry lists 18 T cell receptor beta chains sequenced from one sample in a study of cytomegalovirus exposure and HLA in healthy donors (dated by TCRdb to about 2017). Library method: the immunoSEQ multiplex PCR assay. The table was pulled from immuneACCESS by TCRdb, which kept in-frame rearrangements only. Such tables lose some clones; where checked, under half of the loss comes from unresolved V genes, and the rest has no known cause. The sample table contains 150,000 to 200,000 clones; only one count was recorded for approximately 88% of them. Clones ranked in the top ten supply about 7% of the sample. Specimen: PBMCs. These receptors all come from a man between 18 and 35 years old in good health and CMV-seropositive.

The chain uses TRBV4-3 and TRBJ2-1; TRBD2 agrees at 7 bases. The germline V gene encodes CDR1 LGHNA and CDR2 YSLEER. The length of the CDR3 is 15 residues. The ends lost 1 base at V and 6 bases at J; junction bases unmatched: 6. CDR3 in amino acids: CASSQGAGVFNEQFF. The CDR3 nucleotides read TGCGCCAGCAGCCAAGGGGCGGGAGTATTCAATGAGCAGTTCTTC.

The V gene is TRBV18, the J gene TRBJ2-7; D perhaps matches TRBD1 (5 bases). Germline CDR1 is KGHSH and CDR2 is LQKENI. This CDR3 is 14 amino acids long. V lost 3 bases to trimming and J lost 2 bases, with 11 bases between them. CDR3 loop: CASSPGQGPYEQYF. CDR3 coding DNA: TGTGCCAGCTCACCGGGCCAGGGCCCCTACGAGCAGTACTTC.

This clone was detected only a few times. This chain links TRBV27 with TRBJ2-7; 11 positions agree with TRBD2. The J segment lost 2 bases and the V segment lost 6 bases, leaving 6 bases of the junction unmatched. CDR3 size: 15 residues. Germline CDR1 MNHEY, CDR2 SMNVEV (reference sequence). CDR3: CASSPIAGGTYEQYF. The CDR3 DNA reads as TGTGCCAGCAGCCCAATAGCGGGAGGGACCTACGAGCAGTACTTC.

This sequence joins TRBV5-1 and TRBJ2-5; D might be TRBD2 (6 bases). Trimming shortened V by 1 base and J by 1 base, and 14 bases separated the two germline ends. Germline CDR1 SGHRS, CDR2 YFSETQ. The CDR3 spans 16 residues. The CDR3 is CASSLRTITPQETQYF. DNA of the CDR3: TGCGCCAGCAGCTTGAGGACTATAACCCCCCAAGAGACCCAGTACTTC.

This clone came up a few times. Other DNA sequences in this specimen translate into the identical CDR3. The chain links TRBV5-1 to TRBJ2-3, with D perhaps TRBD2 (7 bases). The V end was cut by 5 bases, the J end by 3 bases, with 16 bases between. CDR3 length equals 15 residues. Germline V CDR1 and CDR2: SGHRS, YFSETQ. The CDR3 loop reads CASSLGLGGTDTQYF. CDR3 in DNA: TGCGCCAGCAGTCTCGGACTAGGGGGGACAGATACGCAGTATTTT.

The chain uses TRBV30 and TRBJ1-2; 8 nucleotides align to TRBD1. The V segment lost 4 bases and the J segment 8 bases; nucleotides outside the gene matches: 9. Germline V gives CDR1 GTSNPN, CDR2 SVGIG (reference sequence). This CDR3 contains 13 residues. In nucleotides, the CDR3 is TGTGCCTGGACCGGACAGGGTAATATAGGCTACACCTTC. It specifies CAWTGQGNIGYTF.

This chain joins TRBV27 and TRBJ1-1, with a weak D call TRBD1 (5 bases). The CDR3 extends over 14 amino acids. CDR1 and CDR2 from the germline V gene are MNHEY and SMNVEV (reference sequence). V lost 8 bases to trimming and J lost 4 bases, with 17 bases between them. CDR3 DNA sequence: TGTGCCAGCCAAAGGGACTCTCGCCGCACTGAAGCTTTCTTT. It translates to CASQRDSRRTEAFF.

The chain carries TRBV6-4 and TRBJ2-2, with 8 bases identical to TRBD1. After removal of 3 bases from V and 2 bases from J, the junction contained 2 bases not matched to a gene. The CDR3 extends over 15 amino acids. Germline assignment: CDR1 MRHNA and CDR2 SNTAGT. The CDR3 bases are TGTGCCAGCAGTGATTCAGGGGGCAACACCGGGGAGCTGTTTTTT. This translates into CASSDSGGNTGELFF.

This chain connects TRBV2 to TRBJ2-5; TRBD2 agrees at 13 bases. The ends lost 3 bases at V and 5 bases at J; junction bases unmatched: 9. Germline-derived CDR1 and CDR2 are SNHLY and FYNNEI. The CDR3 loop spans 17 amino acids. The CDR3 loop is CASSEPGLAGSGETQYF. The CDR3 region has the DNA TGTGCCAGCAGTGAGCCGGGACTAGCGGGATCGGGGGAGACCCAGTACTTC.

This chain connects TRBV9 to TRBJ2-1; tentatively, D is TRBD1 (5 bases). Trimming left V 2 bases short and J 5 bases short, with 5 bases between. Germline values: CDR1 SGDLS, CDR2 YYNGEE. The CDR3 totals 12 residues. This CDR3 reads CASSVTDNEQFF. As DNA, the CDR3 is TGTGCCAGCAGCGTGACAGACAATGAGCAGTTCTTC.

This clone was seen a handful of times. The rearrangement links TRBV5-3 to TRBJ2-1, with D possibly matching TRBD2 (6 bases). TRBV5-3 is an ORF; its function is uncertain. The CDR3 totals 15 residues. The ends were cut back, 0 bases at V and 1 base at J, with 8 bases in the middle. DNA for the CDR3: TGTGCCAGAAGCTTGGATGCGGGGTCCTACAATGAGCAGTTCTTC. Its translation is CARSLDAGSYNEQFF.

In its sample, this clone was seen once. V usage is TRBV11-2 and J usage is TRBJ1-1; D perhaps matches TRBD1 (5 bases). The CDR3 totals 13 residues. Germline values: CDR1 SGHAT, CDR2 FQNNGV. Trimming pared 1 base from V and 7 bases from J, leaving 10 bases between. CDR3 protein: CASSLGQPSEAFF. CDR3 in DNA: TGTGCCAGCAGCTTAGGACAGCCCAGTGAAGCTTTCTTT.

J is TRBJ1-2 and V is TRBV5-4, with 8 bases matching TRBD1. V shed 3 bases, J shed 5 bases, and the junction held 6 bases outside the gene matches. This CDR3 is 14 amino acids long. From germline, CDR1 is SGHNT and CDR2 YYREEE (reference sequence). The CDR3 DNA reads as TGTGCCAGCAGCTCGGACAGGGAAGGATATGGCTACACCTTC. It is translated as CASSSDREGYGYTF.

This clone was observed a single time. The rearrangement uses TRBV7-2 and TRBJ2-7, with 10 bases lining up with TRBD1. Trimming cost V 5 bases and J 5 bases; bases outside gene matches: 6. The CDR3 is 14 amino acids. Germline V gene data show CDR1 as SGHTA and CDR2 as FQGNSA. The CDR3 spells CASSPRTGGNEQYF. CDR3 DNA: TGTGCCAGCAGCCCGCGGACAGGGGGGAACGAGCAGTACTTC.

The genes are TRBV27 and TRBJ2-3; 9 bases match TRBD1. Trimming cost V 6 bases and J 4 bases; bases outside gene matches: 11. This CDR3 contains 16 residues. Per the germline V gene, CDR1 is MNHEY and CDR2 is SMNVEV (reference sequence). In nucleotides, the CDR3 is TGTGCCAGCAGCCCTGGGGGACAGGGACTATCAGATACGCAGTATTTT. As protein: CASSPGGQGLSDTQYF.

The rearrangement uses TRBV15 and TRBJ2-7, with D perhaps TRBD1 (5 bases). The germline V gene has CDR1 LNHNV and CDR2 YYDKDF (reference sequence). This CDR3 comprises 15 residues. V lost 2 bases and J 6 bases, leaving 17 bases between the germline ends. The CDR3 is CATSRLETSRGEQYF. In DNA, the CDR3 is TGTGCCACCAGCAGACTAGAGACGTCAAGGGGCGAGCAGTACTTC.

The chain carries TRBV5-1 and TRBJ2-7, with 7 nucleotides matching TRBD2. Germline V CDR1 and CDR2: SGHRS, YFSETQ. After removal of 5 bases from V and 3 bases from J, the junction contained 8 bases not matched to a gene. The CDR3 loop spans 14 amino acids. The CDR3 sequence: CASSFSGLNYEQYF. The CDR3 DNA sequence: TGCGCCAGCAGTTTTTCGGGACTAAACTACGAGCAGTACTTC.

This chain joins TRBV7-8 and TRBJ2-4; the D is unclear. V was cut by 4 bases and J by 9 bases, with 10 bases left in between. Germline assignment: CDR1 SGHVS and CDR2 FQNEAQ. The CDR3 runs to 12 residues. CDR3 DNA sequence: TGTGCCAGCAGCTCGAAACGGAGCATTCAGTACTTC. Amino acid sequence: CASSSKRSIQYF.